These 15 T cell receptor beta chains originate from one sample sequenced in a study of blood T cell repertoires in COVID-19. Clones were sequenced by immunoSEQ multiplex PCR, and TCRdb holds only the in-frame ones, with some missing. The sample consists of a few hundred thousand clones, more than 70% of them appearing once. Sequencing used peripheral blood. These receptors originate from a man aged 50 to 59 with active or convalescent COVID-19.

This clone was counted only a few times. The chain employs TRBV27 and TRBJ1-5; D might be TRBD1 (6 bases). The germline gives CDR1 MNHEY, CDR2 SMNVEV (reference sequence). V was clipped by 5 bases and J by 9 bases, with 14 bases between them. This CDR3 has 13 amino acids. The CDR3 spells CASSRGGHRPQHF. As DNA, the CDR3 is TGTGCCAGCAGTCGGGGGGGACATCGGCCCCAGCATTTT.

This chain connects TRBV24-1 to TRBJ2-3; unclear D gene. The CDR3 length is 14 residues. V lost 0 bases and J 3 bases, leaving 6 bases between the germline ends. CDR1 and CDR2 from the germline V gene are KGHDR and SFDVKD. This CDR3 reads CATSDLPPTDTQYF. The CDR3 DNA reads TGTGCCACCAGTGATTTGCCCCCAACAGATACGCAGTATTTT.

This clone was seen only a few times. The chain couples TRBV30 to TRBJ2-1; the match to TRBD2 covers 13 bases. Germline CDR1 and CDR2: GTSNPN and SVGIG (reference sequence). The CDR3 has 15 amino acids. Unmatched junction bases numbered 8, after V lost 4 bases and J lost 8 bases. The CDR3 loop reads CAWTGGTSGTHEQFF. CDR3 coding DNA: TGTGCCTGGACCGGAGGGACTAGCGGGACCCATGAGCAGTTCTTC.

This rearrangement joins TRBV19 to TRBJ1-2; D gene uncertain. CDR1 LNHDA and CDR2 SQIVND come from the germline V gene (reference sequence). V dropped 3 bases and J dropped 8 bases, with 13 bases sitting between them. There are 13 residues in the CDR3. DNA of the CDR3: TGTGCCAGTAGTATCCTAGACCATGGAGGCTACACCTTC. Its translation: CASSILDHGGYTF. Drawing the rest from reference TRBV19 and TRBJ1-2, the complete variable domain is DGGITQSPKYLFRKEGQNVTLSCEQNLNHDAMYWYRQDPGQGLRLIYYSQIVNDFQKGDIAEGYSVSREKKESFPLTVTSAQKNPTAFYLCASSILDHGGYTFGSGTRLTVV.

Only a few counts were recorded for this clone. The CDR3 DNA reads TGTGCCAGCAGTGCGGTCACGAGCTATGGCTACACCTTC. Amino acid sequence: CASSAVTSYGYTF. The chain joins TRBV2 to TRBJ1-2; D call uncertain. The V end lost 4 bases, the J end lost 4 bases, and 10 bases lay between the germline ends. The germline gives CDR1 SNHLY, CDR2 FYNNEI. This CDR3 contains 13 residues.

The chain carries TRBV11-2 and TRBJ2-7, with D perhaps TRBD1 (6 bases). V lost 0 bases and J lost 0, with 21 bases in between. The germline gives CDR1 SGHAT, CDR2 FQNNGV. The CDR3 has 19 amino acids. As DNA, the CDR3 is TGTGCCAGCAGCTTAGATTATAGGGTCGAGGGGGTAAGCTCCTACGAGCAGTACTTC. It yields the protein CASSLDYRVEGVSSYEQYF.

V gene TRBV27 combines with J gene TRBJ1-1; possible D gene TRBD1, 5 bases. The germline V and J ends were trimmed by 5 bases and 1 base, with 14 bases remaining between them. Looked up from germline, CDR1 is MNHEY and CDR2 is SMNVEV (reference sequence). The CDR3 length is 15 residues. The CDR3, as DNA: TGTGCCAGCAGTCGCCGTTTAAGGGGGAACACTGAAGCTTTCTTT. Translated, it gives CASSRRLRGNTEAFF.

This rearrangement joins TRBV2 to TRBJ2-2; 8 positions match TRBD2. V shed 6 bases, J shed 0 bases, and the junction held 6 bases outside the gene matches. The V gene's germline CDR1 is SNHLY and CDR2 FYNNEI. The CDR3 has 16 amino acids. The CDR3 DNA sequence: TGTGCCAGCAGCCTTCTAGCGGGTGCGAACACCGGGGAGCTGTTTTTT. Translated: CASSLLAGANTGELFF.

This chain links TRBV23-1 with TRBJ1-4, with 8 bases lining up with TRBD1. TRBV23-1 is filed as an ORF, its function uncertain. This CDR3 has 24 residues. V dropped 0 bases and J dropped 2; count of bases not matched to a gene: 26. The CDR3 is CASSQSREGDLGWTGIFTNEKLFF. In DNA form, the CDR3 reads TGCGCCAGCAGTCAATCGAGAGAAGGAGACTTAGGGTGGACAGGGATTTTTACTAATGAAAAACTGTTTTTT.

This CDR3 is CASSLVGAEAFF. In DNA, the CDR3 is TGTGCCAGCAGCTTAGTGGGAGCTGAAGCTTTCTTT. The rearrangement uses TRBV11-2 and TRBJ1-1; D not certain. Trimming pared 1 base from V and 6 bases from J, leaving 6 bases between. The CDR3 consists of 12 residues. Germline V lookup: CDR1 SGHAT, CDR2 FQNNGV.

The genes are TRBV27 and TRBJ1-4, with 8 bases matching TRBD1. The CDR3 has 17 amino acids. V gave up 7 bases and J gave up 5 bases; unmatched junction bases: 15. Germline V gene data show CDR1 as MNHEY and CDR2 as SMNVEV (reference sequence). Here the CDR3 reads CASKDSWLDRANEKLFF. DNA of the CDR3: TGTGCCAGCAAGGATTCCTGGCTGGACAGGGCCAATGAAAAACTGTTTTTT.

This sequence joins TRBV9 and TRBJ2-1; D unclear. Germline loops: CDR1 SGDLS, CDR2 YYNGEE. Trimming stripped 0 bases from V and 5 bases from J, with 12 bases between. This CDR3 is built from 15 residues. CDR3 loop: CASSVAISPNNEQFF. The CDR3 DNA follows: TGTGCCAGCAGCGTAGCGATTAGCCCGAACAATGAGCAGTTCTTC.

This chain links TRBV18 with TRBJ2-1; 7 bases are a match to TRBD2. The germline V gene has CDR1 KGHSH and CDR2 LQKENI. CDR3 length equals 14 residues. Trimming took 5 bases from V and 3 from J; bases not matched to a gene: 4. The CDR3 spells CASSSRTSYNEQFF. The CDR3 DNA is TGTGCCAGCTCATCCCGGACTAGCTACAATGAGCAGTTCTTC.

The chain carries TRBV6-4 and TRBJ2-1, with TRBD2 matching over 7 bases. Germline CDR1 is MRHNA and CDR2 is SNTAGT. The V gene end was trimmed by 4 bases and the J gene end by 7 bases; junction bases not matched to a gene: 1. The CDR3 runs to 12 residues. This CDR3 reads CASSGGGNEQFF. The CDR3 region has the DNA TGTGCCAGCAGTGGGGGGGGGAATGAGCAGTTCTTC.

This sequence joins TRBV11-2 and TRBJ2-7; 10 nucleotides match TRBD2. The junction had 16 bases not matched to a gene; V was cut back by 5 bases and J by 12 bases. The CDR3 sequence is 15 residues long. The germline V gene encodes CDR1 SGHAT and CDR2 FQNNGV. The CDR3 DNA follows: TGTGCCAGCAGCCCCCGCACTAGCGGGATCCTGGGGTCGTACTTC. Translation: CASSPRTSGILGSYF.